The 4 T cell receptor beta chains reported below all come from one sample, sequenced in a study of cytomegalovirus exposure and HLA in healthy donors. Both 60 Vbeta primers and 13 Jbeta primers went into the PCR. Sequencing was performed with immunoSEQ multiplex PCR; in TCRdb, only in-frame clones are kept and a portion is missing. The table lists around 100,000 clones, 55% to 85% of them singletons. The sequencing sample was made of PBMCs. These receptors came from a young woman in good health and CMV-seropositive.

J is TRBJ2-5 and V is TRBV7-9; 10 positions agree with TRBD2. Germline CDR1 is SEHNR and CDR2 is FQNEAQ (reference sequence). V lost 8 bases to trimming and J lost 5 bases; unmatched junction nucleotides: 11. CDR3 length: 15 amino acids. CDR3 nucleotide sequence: TGTGCCAGCGTGCCCCCTAGCGGGAGATGGGAGACCCAGTACTTC. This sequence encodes CASVPPSGRWETQYF.

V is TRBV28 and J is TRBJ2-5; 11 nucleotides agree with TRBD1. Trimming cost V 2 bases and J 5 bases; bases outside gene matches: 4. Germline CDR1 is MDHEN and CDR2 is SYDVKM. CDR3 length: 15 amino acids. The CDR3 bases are TGTGCCAGCAGTTTACTTGGGACAGGGGGGGAGACCCAGTACTTC. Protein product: CASSLLGTGGETQYF.

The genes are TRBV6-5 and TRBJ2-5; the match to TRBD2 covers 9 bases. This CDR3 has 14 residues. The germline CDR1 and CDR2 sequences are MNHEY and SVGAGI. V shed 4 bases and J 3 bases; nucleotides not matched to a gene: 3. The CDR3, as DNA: TGTGCCAGCAGTTGGACTAGCGAAGAAGAGACCCAGTACTTC. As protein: CASSWTSEEETQYF.

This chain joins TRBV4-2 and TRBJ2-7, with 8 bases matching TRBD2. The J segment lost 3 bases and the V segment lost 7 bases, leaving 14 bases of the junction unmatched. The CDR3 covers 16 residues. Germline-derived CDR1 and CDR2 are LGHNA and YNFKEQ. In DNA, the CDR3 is TGTGCCAGCACCAAAGACGAGGGCAGCGGGAGCTACGAGCAGTACTTC. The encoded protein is CASTKDEGSGSYEQYF.